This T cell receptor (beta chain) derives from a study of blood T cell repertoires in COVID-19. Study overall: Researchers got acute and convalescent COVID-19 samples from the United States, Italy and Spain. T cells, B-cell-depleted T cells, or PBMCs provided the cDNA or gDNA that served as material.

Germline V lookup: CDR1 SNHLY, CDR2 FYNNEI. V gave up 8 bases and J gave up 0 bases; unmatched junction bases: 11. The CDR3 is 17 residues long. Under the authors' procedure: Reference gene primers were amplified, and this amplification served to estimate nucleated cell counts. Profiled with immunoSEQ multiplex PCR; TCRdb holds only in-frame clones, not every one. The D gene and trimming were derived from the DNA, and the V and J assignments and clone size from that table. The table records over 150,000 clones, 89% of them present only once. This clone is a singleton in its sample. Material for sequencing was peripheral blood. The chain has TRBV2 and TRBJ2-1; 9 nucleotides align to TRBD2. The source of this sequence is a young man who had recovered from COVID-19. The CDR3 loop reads CASPIGSGRFSYNEQFF. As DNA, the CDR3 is TGTGCCAGCCCAATCGGAAGCGGGAGGTTCTCCTACAATGAGCAGTTCTTC.